These T cell receptor beta chains were read from a single sample in a study of regulatory T cells in long-lasting Graves disease. TCRdb reprocessed the multiplex PCR reads with MiXCR, giving one entry per CDR3 protein. The top ten hold 22% of the sample, which has about 370,000 distinct CDR3 sequences, 15% to 19% seen once. The source material was peripheral blood mononuclear cells (PBMCs), sampled at new diagnosis, from a patient treated with antithyroid drugs. The receptors come from a female donor with Graves disease. Each CDR3 is given with its conserved first and last residue. Each record gives: J gene, V gene, D gene, CDR3 protein. The D gene is left open where the match is weak.

J: TRBJ1-2
V: TRBV7-9
D: -
CDR3: CASSLAGPYGYTF

J: TRBJ2-4
V: TRBV12-3/TRBV12-4
D: TRBD1
CDR3: CASSTDRVEYF

J: TRBJ1-1
V: TRBV4-1
D: -
CDR3: CASSSFPGARTEAFF

J: TRBJ2-1
V: TRBV7-9
D: TRBD2
CDR3: CASIRAGGPGYNEQFF

J: TRBJ2-1
V: TRBV12-3/TRBV12-4
D: -
CDR3: CASSTRTVGAYNEQFF

J: TRBJ2-7
V: TRBV12-3/TRBV12-4
D: TRBD1
CDR3: CASRTGYPYEQYF

J: TRBJ2-3
V: TRBV11-3
D: -
CDR3: CASSLIGGTDTQYF

J: TRBJ2-3
V: TRBV20-1
D: TRBD2
CDR3: CSASFSGRGTDTQYF

J: TRBJ1-2
V: TRBV20-1
D: -
CDR3: CSARDQGTYYGYTF

J: TRBJ2-2
V: TRBV20-1
D: TRBD2
CDR3: CSAPGTINTGELFF

J: TRBJ2-3
V: TRBV20-1
D: TRBD2
CDR3: CSAAGASGRSTDTQYF

J: TRBJ2-5
V: TRBV28
D: -
CDR3: CASSSPPFWTQYF

J: TRBJ1-1
V: TRBV5-1
D: -
CDR3: CASRYSGDTEAFF

J: TRBJ1-5
V: TRBV19
D: TRBD1
CDR3: CASSPRTGTTGPQHF

J: TRBJ1-2
V: TRBV7-2
D: TRBD1
CDR3: CASSLDRDRGFNYGYTF

J: TRBJ1-2
V: TRBV20-1
D: -
CDR3: CSAISFRGNYGYTF

J: TRBJ1-5
V: TRBV6-1
D: TRBD1
CDR3: CASRNANPGQGGLSNQPQHF

J: TRBJ1-6
V: TRBV29-1
D: -
CDR3: CSVAESSYNSPLHF

J: TRBJ1-2
V: TRBV2
D: -
CDR3: CASSIALGHGYTF

J: TRBJ2-5
V: TRBV7-2
D: -
CDR3: CASSLAGRVLSETQYF

J: TRBJ2-1
V: TRBV6-2/TRBV6-3
D: TRBD1
CDR3: CASSYKWAGGNEQFF